Following are 19 T cell receptor beta chains from one sample sequenced in a study of blood T cell repertoires in COVID-19. Method: immunoSEQ multiplex PCR; TCRdb's copy keeps in-frame clones and lacks some. The sample yields 95,000 or so clones, 80% to 90% seen once. The specimen sequenced was peripheral blood. The receptor source for this set is a human donor in a cohort sampled during active COVID-19.

The CDR3 sequence: CASSVFSGAGANVLTF. The CDR3 nucleotides read TGTGCCAGCAGTGTCTTTTCAGGGGCTGGGGCCAACGTCCTGACTTTC. The chain recombines TRBV2 with TRBJ2-6, with D possibly TRBD1 on 6 matching bases. From germline, CDR1 is SNHLY and CDR2 FYNNEI. The CDR3 loop spans 16 amino acids. V dropped 4 bases and J dropped 2 bases, with 12 bases sitting between them.

The J gene is TRBJ2-5, the V gene TRBV3-1 (or the pseudogene TRBV3-2), with no clear D. Germline lookup yields CDR1 LGHDT and CDR2 YNNKEL (reference sequence). V lost 4 bases and J lost 5, with 5 bases in between. The CDR3 loop spans 11 amino acids. CDR3 sequence (DNA): TGTGCCAGCAGCCGCGCGGAGACCCAGTACTTC. It is translated as CASSRAETQYF.

The V call is TRBV7-2, the J call TRBJ2-3; D is undetermined. The CDR3 runs to 16 residues. V shed 1 base and J shed 0 bases, with 11 bases lying between them. Germline CDR1 reads SGHTA; CDR2 reads FQGNSA. DNA of the CDR3: TGTGCCAGCAGCTTAGGCTTAGATACTAGCACAGATACGCAGTATTTT. Amino acids: CASSLGLDTSTDTQYF. The full variable domain, its missing parts supplied by reference TRBV7-2 and TRBJ2-3, is GAGVSQSPSNKVTEKGKDVELRCDPISGHTALYWYRQSLGQGLEFLIYFQGNSAPDKSGLPSDRFSAERTGGSVSTLTIQRTQQEDSAVYLCASSLGLDTSTDTQYFGPGTRLTVL.

V usage is TRBV15 and J usage is TRBJ2-1, with 8 bases fitting TRBD2. The V and J ends lost 2 bases and 10 bases, in that order; junction bases with no gene match: 16. Germline V gene data show CDR1 as LNHNV and CDR2 as YYDKDF (reference sequence). This CDR3 spans 17 amino acids. CDR3 protein: CATSRNIAGGRTLEQFF. DNA of the CDR3: TGTGCCACCAGCAGAAACATCGCGGGGGGCCGAACTTTGGAGCAGTTCTTC.

This chain connects TRBV19 to TRBJ2-4; TRBD1 agrees at 9 bases. J lost 5 bases, V lost 11 bases, and 4 bases had no gene match. The CDR3 length is 12 residues. CDR1 and CDR2 from the germline V gene are LNHDA and SQIVND (reference sequence). The CDR3 bases are TGTGCCGTACGGACAGGGGAAAACATTCAGTACTTC. Translating it yields CAVRTGENIQYF.

J is TRBJ2-5 and V is TRBV9; 12 bases agree with TRBD2. The ends lost 4 bases at V and 5 bases at J; junction bases unmatched: 15. The CDR3 is made up of 18 amino acids. Germline V CDR1 and CDR2: SGDLS, YYNGEE. The chain's CDR3 is CASSSGQGGLAGTETQYF. As DNA, the CDR3 is TGTGCCAGCAGCTCGGGACAGGGAGGACTAGCGGGGACCGAGACCCAGTACTTC.

This clone has only one observation. The V call is TRBV5-8, the J call TRBJ1-2, with 9 bases identical to TRBD1. Unmatched junction bases numbered 3, after V lost 5 bases and J lost 4 bases. The CDR3 is made up of 13 amino acids. Germline lookup yields CDR1 SGHTS and CDR2 YDEGEE. The CDR3 sequence: CASRLTGGYGYTF. CDR3 in DNA: TGTGCCAGCAGACTGACAGGGGGCTATGGCTACACCTTC.

J is TRBJ2-7 and V is TRBV5-1; TRBD1 aligns across 9 bases. Losses at the gene ends were 5 bases for V and 7 bases for J; bases not matched to a gene: 10. From germline, CDR1 is SGHRS and CDR2 YFSETQ. CDR3 length: 14 amino acids. CDR3 DNA: TGCGCCAGCAGTTCCGGGACAGGGAGAATAGAGCAGTACTTC. Protein sequence: CASSSGTGRIEQYF.

This clone occurred a few times. V and J are TRBV15 and TRBJ2-7; D remains ambiguous. From germline, CDR1 is LNHNV and CDR2 YYDKDF (reference sequence). Trimming stripped 1 base from V and 6 bases from J, with 7 bases between. The CDR3 consists of 12 residues. The CDR3 DNA reads as TGTGCCACCAGCAGAGGGGCACTCGAGCAGTACTTC. The encoded protein is CATSRGALEQYF. The whole variable domain, remainder taken from reference TRBV15 and TRBJ2-7, is DAMVIQNPRYQVTQFGKPVTLSCSQTLNHNVMYWYQQKSSQAPKLLFHYYDKDFNNEADTPDNFQSRRPNTSFCFLDIRSPGLGDTAMYLCATSRGALEQYFGPGTRLTVT.

This clone appeared once. The chain joins TRBV9 to TRBJ2-1, with TRBD2 identical over 13 bases. V lost 3 bases to trimming and J lost 0 bases; unmatched junction nucleotides: 9. There are 19 residues in the CDR3. Germline lookup yields CDR1 SGDLS and CDR2 YYNGEE. The DNA of the CDR3 is TGTGCCAGCAGCGGATCACTAGCGGGGGGGCCCCGCTCCTACAATGAGCAGTTCTTC. Its translation: CASSGSLAGGPRSYNEQFF. The entire variable domain, with the rest obtained from reference TRBV9 and TRBJ2-1, is as follows: DSGVTQTPKHLITATGQRVTLRCSPRSGDLSVYWYQQSLDQGLQFLIQYYNGEERAKGNILERFSAQQFPDLHSELNLSSLELGDSALYFCASSGSLAGGPRSYNEQFFGPGTRLTVL.

The CDR3 protein is CASSWGSGSGAEAFF. The CDR3 nucleotides are TGCGCCAGCAGCTGGGGATCCGGGTCCGGGGCTGAAGCTTTCTTT. The J gene is TRBJ1-1, the V gene TRBV5-1; no firm D call. The V and J ends lost 3 bases and 6 bases respectively, with 18 bases between them. This CDR3 has 15 amino acids. Germline CDR1 and CDR2: SGHRS and YFSETQ.

The V call is TRBV14, the J call TRBJ1-1; D not resolved. The CDR3 contains 14 residues. The ends were cut back, 1 base at V and 2 bases at J, with 8 bases in the middle. Germline V gives CDR1 SGHDN, CDR2 FVKESK. This CDR3 is CASSQAGLNTEAFF. Written as DNA, the CDR3 is TGTGCCAGCAGCCAAGCGGGGTTAAACACTGAAGCTTTCTTT. The full variable domain, its missing parts supplied by reference TRBV14 and TRBJ1-1, is EAGVTQFPSHSVIEKGQTVTLRCDPISGHDNLYWYRRVMGKEIKFLLHFVKESKQDESGMPNNRFLAERTGGTYSTLKVQPAELEDSGVYFCASSQAGLNTEAFFGQGTRLTVV.

The DNA for the CDR3 is TGTGCCAGCAGTTTATTGGGCAGGACTAACTATGGCTACACCTTC. Translating gives CASSLLGRTNYGYTF. The chain joins TRBV27 to TRBJ1-2, with D unclear. The CDR3 runs to 15 residues. CDR1 MNHEY and CDR2 SMNVEV come from the germline V gene (reference sequence). V was trimmed by 1 base and J by 0 bases, leaving 9 bases between them.

To note about this clone: This likely comes from a read error, as the CDR3 has no conserved phenylalanine or tryptophan at its end. The chain has TRBV19 and TRBJ1-1, with D hard to call. V was pared by 3 bases and J by 1 base, with 24 bases between. Germline-derived CDR1 and CDR2 are LNHDA and SQIVND (reference sequence). This CDR3 contains 19 residues. The CDR3 nucleotides are TGTGCCAGTAGTATCGGGAGGGCGGCCAAAGGAGCGAGGAACACTGAAGCTTTCCTT. Protein product: CASSIGRAAKGARNTEAFL.

This rearrangement joins TRBV15 to TRBJ1-1; D remains ambiguous. V was clipped by 0 bases and J by 1 base, with 9 bases between them. CDR1 LNHNV and CDR2 YYDKDF come from the germline V gene (reference sequence). CDR3 length: 15 amino acids. CDR3 bases: TGTGCCACCAGCAGAGAGGGCCAAAAGAACACTGAAGCTTTCTTT. This encodes CATSREGQKNTEAFF. Together with reference TRBV15 and TRBJ1-1, the CDR3 gives the full variable domain: DAMVIQNPRYQVTQFGKPVTLSCSQTLNHNVMYWYQQKSSQAPKLLFHYYDKDFNNEADTPDNFQSRRPNTSFCFLDIRSPGLGDTAMYLCATSREGQKNTEAFFGQGTRLTVV.

The V call is TRBV5-4, the J call TRBJ2-7, with 7 positions matching TRBD1. The trim removed 2 bases at V and 1 base at J, leaving 3 bases unmatched. The CDR3 is 14 amino acids. Germline V gives CDR1 SGHNT, CDR2 YYREEE (reference sequence). The DNA of the CDR3 is TGTGCCAGCAGCTTTCAACAGGGGTCCTACGAGCAGTACTTC. This codes for CASSFQQGSYEQYF.

In DNA, the CDR3 is TGTGCCAGTAGTATAGAAGAATCCGACACACCCTACGAGCAGTACTTC. It is translated as CASSIEESDTPYEQYF. The gene calls are TRBV19 and TRBJ2-7; D gene ambiguous. The V end lost 0 bases, the J end lost 2 bases, and 14 bases lay between the germline ends. CDR3 size: 16 residues. The germline V gene has CDR1 LNHDA and CDR2 SQIVND (reference sequence).

The CDR3 nucleotides are TGTGCCAGCTCACCTCGTCCAGGGCAAGAGACCCAGTACTTC. Protein sequence: CASSPRPGQETQYF. The chain combines TRBV18 with TRBJ2-5; maybe TRBD1 (5 bases). Trimming removed 3 bases at V and 2 bases at J, with 10 bases between. Germline V gene data show CDR1 as KGHSH and CDR2 as LQKENI. The CDR3 loop spans 14 amino acids.

V gene TRBV4-3 combines with J gene TRBJ1-1; D might be TRBD1 (5 bases). Per germline, CDR1 LGHNA and CDR2 YSLEER. V lost 2 bases to trimming and J lost 4 bases, with 14 bases between them. This CDR3 has 15 residues. The CDR3 DNA reads TGCGCCAGCAGCCAATGGAGTGGGGGGGGCACTGAAGCTTTCTTT. Encoded protein: CASSQWSGGGTEAFF.